This T cell receptor beta chain was captured by sequencing in a study of blood T cell repertoires in COVID-19. About the study: Spain, Italy and the United States supplied samples that represented acute and convalescent COVID-19. In each case, the material was cDNA or gDNA derived from T cells, B-cell-depleted T cells, or PBMCs.

In the original workflow: Amplification of reference gene primers was used by the study to estimate nucleated cell counts. Generated by immunoSEQ multiplex PCR, the TCRdb table keeps only in-frame clones and is missing some. The D gene and trimming were derived from the DNA, and the V and J assignments and clone size from that table. Of a few hundred thousand clones listed, approximately 91% were seen once; the top ten hold roughly a sixth. Between the trimmed V and J ends, which lost 6 bases and 4 bases, there was a span of 7 bases. This CDR3 is built from 13 residues. During active infection, Seattle patients enrolled and were then monitored through disease.

J is TRBJ2-6 and V is TRBV12-3 or TRBV12-4; tentatively, D is TRBD2 (5 bases). This receptor was identified in a man in his forties or fifties with COVID-19, enrolled during active disease. The sample taken for sequencing was peripheral blood. The CDR3, as DNA: TGTGCCAGCAGGCCGGGGGGGGCCAACGTCCTGACTTTC. This sequence encodes CASRPGGANVLTF.